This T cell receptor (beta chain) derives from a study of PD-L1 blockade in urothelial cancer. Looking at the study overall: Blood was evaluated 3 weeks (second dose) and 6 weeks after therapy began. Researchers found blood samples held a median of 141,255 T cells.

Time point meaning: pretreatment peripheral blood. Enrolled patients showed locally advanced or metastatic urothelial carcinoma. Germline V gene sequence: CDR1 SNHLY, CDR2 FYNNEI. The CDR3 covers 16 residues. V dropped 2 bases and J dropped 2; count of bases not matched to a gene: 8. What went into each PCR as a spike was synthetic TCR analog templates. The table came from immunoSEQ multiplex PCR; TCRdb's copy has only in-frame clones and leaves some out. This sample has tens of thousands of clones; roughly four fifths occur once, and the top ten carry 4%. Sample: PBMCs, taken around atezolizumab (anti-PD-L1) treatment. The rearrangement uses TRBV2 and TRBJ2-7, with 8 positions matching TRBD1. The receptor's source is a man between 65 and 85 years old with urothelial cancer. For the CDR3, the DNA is TGTGCCAGCAGTGAACAGGGGGCGCAGGCCCCCTACGAGCAGTACTTC. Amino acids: CASSEQGAQAPYEQYF.